The 16 T cell receptor beta chains listed next were all sequenced from one sample in a study of cytomegalovirus exposure and HLA in healthy donors. The PCR employed 60 Vbeta primers together with 13 Jbeta primers. Profiled with immunoSEQ multiplex PCR; TCRdb holds only in-frame clones, not every one. The sample shows approximately 90,000 clones, 60% to 80% of them seen only once. Source material: PBMCs. Receptors originate from a woman in her twenties or thirties in good health and CMV-seronegative.

This chain connects TRBV7-9 to TRBJ1-1, with TRBD1 identical over 8 bases. CDR1 and CDR2 from the germline V gene are SEHNR and FQNEAQ (reference sequence). This CDR3 comprises 16 residues. J was trimmed by 1 base and V by 3 bases; bases with no gene match: 7. CDR3 region: CASSFPQGAGNTEAFF. The DNA of the CDR3 is TGTGCCAGCAGCTTCCCGCAGGGGGCGGGGAACACTGAAGCTTTCTTT. Looking up the rest from reference TRBV7-9 and TRBJ1-1 gives the full variable domain: DTGVSQNPRHKITKRGQNVTFRCDPISEHNRLYWYRQTLGQGPEFLTYFQNEAQLEKSRLLSDRFSAERPKGSFSTLEIQRTEQGDSAMYLCASSFPQGAGNTEAFFGQGTRLTVV.

This clone was observed a few times. This rearrangement joins TRBV7-9 to TRBJ2-1; 9 bases match TRBD1. CDR3 length: 15 residues. V trimming: 4 bases; J trimming: 2 bases; junction bases outside the gene matches: 3. Germline V CDR1 and CDR2: SEHNR, FQNEAQ (reference sequence). The CDR3 DNA reads as TGTGCCAGCAGCTCCGGGACAGGGACCTACAATGAGCAGTTCTTC. Amino acid sequence: CASSSGTGTYNEQFF.

This chain joins TRBV5-1 and TRBJ1-2; D gene unclear. CDR3 length: 16 residues. Germline V gene lookup returns CDR1 SGHRS and CDR2 YFSETQ. Trimming took 3 bases from V and 0 from J, leaving 15 bases between them. CDR3 bases: TGCGCCAGCAGCTGGAGGGCACAGTCTTCTAACTATGGCTACACCTTC. Its translation: CASSWRAQSSNYGYTF.

The DNA of the CDR3 is TGTGCCAGCAGTTACTCGGGACAGGCGAACTACGAGCAGTACTTC. Amino acid sequence: CASSYSGQANYEQYF. The chain carries TRBV6-5 and TRBJ2-7, with 8 bases identical to TRBD1. The CDR3 loop spans 15 amino acids. Germline V gene data show CDR1 as MNHEY and CDR2 as SVGAGI. The ends lost 0 bases at V and 3 bases at J; junction bases unmatched: 4.

This clone was seen a few times. J is TRBJ1-2 and V is TRBV14; maybe TRBD1 (5 bases). Germline CDR1 reads SGHDN; CDR2 reads FVKESK. The CDR3 has 14 amino acids. Trimming took off 0 bases at V and 8 bases at J, with 13 bases between the two ends. The CDR3 DNA sequence: TGTGCCAGCAGCCAAGATAACAGGAGGGCCGGCTACACCTTC. Translated, it gives CASSQDNRRAGYTF. The full variable domain, in which reference TRBV14 and TRBJ1-2 provide the parts outside the CDR3, is EAGVTQFPSHSVIEKGQTVTLRCDPISGHDNLYWYRRVMGKEIKFLLHFVKESKQDESGMPNNRFLAERTGGTYSTLKVQPAELEDSGVYFCASSQDNRRAGYTFGSGTRLTVV.

This clone was counted between two and nine times. The gene calls are TRBV7-2 and TRBJ2-7, with D possibly TRBD1 on 5 matching bases. With 6 bases removed from V and 5 bases from J, the gap between germline ends came to 17 bases. CDR3 length: 14 amino acids. Per the germline V gene, CDR1 is SGHTA and CDR2 is FQGNSA. The CDR3 loop is CASRVDSPYDEQYF. CDR3 in DNA: TGTGCCAGCAGGGTTGACAGCCCCTACGACGAGCAGTACTTC.

The rearrangement links TRBV5-1 to TRBJ2-7; 9 positions match TRBD1. Germline loops: CDR1 SGHRS, CDR2 YFSETQ. The CDR3 contains 15 residues. With V trimmed by 3 bases and J by 6 bases, 10 bases remained unmatched. The CDR3 bases are TGCGCCAGCAGCTCAGCCGGGACAGGGACGATCGAGCAGTACTTC. It encodes CASSSAGTGTIEQYF.

CDR3 in DNA: TGCGCCAGCAGCCAAGACCCCATCCCGGGAGAAGCTTTCTTT. Translating it yields CASSQDPIPGEAFF. The chain couples TRBV4-3 to TRBJ1-1; D remains unclear. This CDR3 is built from 14 residues. Germline lookup yields CDR1 LGHNA and CDR2 YSLEER. The V end lost 0 bases, the J end lost 8 bases, and 13 bases lay between the germline ends.

V usage is TRBV19 and J usage is TRBJ2-7; TRBD2 agrees at 8 bases. With V trimmed by 3 bases and J by 0 bases, 1 base remained unmatched. This CDR3 contains 14 residues. Germline V lookup: CDR1 LNHDA, CDR2 SQIVND (reference sequence). DNA for the CDR3: TGTGCCAGTAGTATGGCGGGGGGCTCCTACGAGCAGTACTTC. Translated, it gives CASSMAGGSYEQYF.

This clone was observed a handful of times. The genes are TRBV7-5 and TRBJ2-1; the table's D call, TRBD2, has no DNA check behind it. TRBV7-5 is noted as a pseudogene. CDR3 length equals 18 residues. The CDR3 DNA is TGTGCCAGAAGCTTGCGCCTCGAGGACTCACCCTCCTACAATGAGCAGTTCTTC. It specifies CARSLRLEDSPSYNEQFF.

The table lists this clone with a few counts. In nucleotides, the CDR3 is TGTGCCAGCTCACCAGGGGGCGCGGGCCTAGAAGCTTTCTTT. It yields the protein CASSPGGAGLEAFF. The genes are TRBV18 and TRBJ1-1; D perhaps matches TRBD1 (6 bases). From germline, CDR1 is KGHSH and CDR2 LQKENI. CDR3 length: 14 amino acids. V was shortened by 2 bases and J by 8 bases, with 15 bases between the two germline ends.

This chain uses TRBV2 with TRBJ1-1; D is unclear. This CDR3 region has 13 residues. Trimming pared 7 bases from V and 0 bases from J, leaving 9 bases between. CDR1 is SNHLY and CDR2 is FYNNEI in the germline V gene. CDR3 bases: TGTGCCAGCATGCTGTACATGAACACTGAAGCTTTCTTT. This sequence encodes CASMLYMNTEAFF.

The chain links TRBV15 to TRBJ1-5; no clear D. Germline V gene sequence: CDR1 LNHNV, CDR2 YYDKDF (reference sequence). CDR3 length: 13 amino acids. V was pared by 7 bases and J by 9 bases, with 16 bases between. CDR3 DNA sequence: TGTGCCACCAACTGGAGGGAATCTGGGCCCCAGCATTTT. Its translation: CATNWRESGPQHF. Looking up the rest from reference TRBV15 and TRBJ1-5 gives the full variable domain: DAMVIQNPRYQVTQFGKPVTLSCSQTLNHNVMYWYQQKSSQAPKLLFHYYDKDFNNEADTPDNFQSRRPNTSFCFLDIRSPGLGDTAMYLCATNWRESGPQHFGDGTRLSIL.

The chain couples TRBV5-1 to TRBJ2-4; D possibly corresponds to TRBD2 (6 bases). Germline CDR1 is SGHRS and CDR2 is YFSETQ. This CDR3 region has 16 residues. The V end lost 0 bases, the J end lost 0 bases, and 10 bases lay between the germline ends. The chain's CDR3 is CASSLERGLAKNIQYF. CDR3 DNA: TGCGCCAGCAGCTTGGAACGGGGACTAGCCAAAAACATTCAGTACTTC.

This clone was picked up a small number of times. CDR3 loop: CASSPRTGMNTEAFF. The CDR3 region has the DNA TGTGCCAGCAGCCCCCGGACAGGAATGAACACTGAAGCTTTCTTT. The genes are TRBV5-4 and TRBJ1-1, with 7 bases aligning to TRBD1. J lost 0 bases, V lost 4 bases, and 6 bases had no gene match. The germline V gene encodes CDR1 SGHNT and CDR2 YYREEE (reference sequence). This CDR3 comprises 15 residues.

The chain links TRBV15 to TRBJ2-1; possible D gene TRBD1, 5 bases. CDR1 LNHNV and CDR2 YYDKDF come from the germline V gene (reference sequence). The length of the CDR3 is 16 residues. The germline V and J ends were trimmed by 1 base and 2 bases, with 12 bases remaining between them. The CDR3 is CATSRVGQGTYNEQFF. Here the CDR3 DNA reads TGTGCCACCAGCAGAGTGGGGCAGGGAACCTACAATGAGCAGTTCTTC.